One and the same sample provided the 19 T cell receptor beta chains below, sequenced in a study of T cell responses to AZD1222 COVID-19 vaccine (dated by TCRdb to the early 2020s). Libraries came from the immunoSEQ multiplex PCR assay. Entries here come from immuneACCESS through TCRdb and include only in-frame sequences with V and J called. Some clones fail to appear in such tables; in the studies checked, an unresolved V gene covers under half of the shortfall, and the cause of the remainder is unknown. The sample table contains 110,000 to 150,000 clones; only one count was recorded for about 91% of them. The ten largest clones capture approximately 4.5% of the sample. This specimen's time point label, interpreted: baseline before first vaccination. The sequencing here drew on peripheral blood, taken on day 0 of AZD1222 vaccination. These receptors were obtained from an adult in good health.

This clone was detected once. This chain connects TRBV7-9 to TRBJ1-2, with 7 bases lining up with TRBD1. CDR1 and CDR2 from the germline V gene are SEHNR and FQNEAQ (reference sequence). The ends lost 4 bases at V and 2 bases at J; junction bases unmatched: 10. The CDR3 has 16 amino acids. The CDR3 bases are TGTGCCAGCAGCTGGACATCCAGGGGGACCAACTATGGCTACACCTTC. Translating gives CASSWTSRGTNYGYTF. Full variable domain (outside the CDR3, taken from reference TRBV7-9 and TRBJ1-2): DTGVSQNPRHKITKRGQNVTFRCDPISEHNRLYWYRQTLGQGPEFLTYFQNEAQLEKSRLLSDRFSAERPKGSFSTLEIQRTEQGDSAMYLCASSWTSRGTNYGYTFGSGTRLTVV.

The chain recombines TRBV4-1 with TRBJ1-2; TRBD1 aligns across 7 bases. CDR1 is MGHRA and CDR2 is YSYEKL in the germline V gene. V dropped 5 bases and J dropped 5; count of bases not matched to a gene: 8. This CDR3 region has 14 residues. CDR3 sequence: CASSDAGGIYGYTF. The CDR3 DNA sequence: TGCGCCAGCAGCGATGCAGGGGGTATATATGGCTACACCTTC.

V and J are TRBV5-1 and TRBJ2-2; 7 bases fit TRBD1. This CDR3 region has 16 residues. Trimming at V came to 4 bases and at J to 5 bases, leaving 11 bases not matched to a gene. Germline CDR1 is SGHRS and CDR2 is YFSETQ. The CDR3 coding sequence is TGCGCCAGCAGCCCAACCGGGACAGCTGTTACCGGGGAGCTGTTTTTT. This gives the protein CASSPTGTAVTGELFF.

V and J are TRBV3-1 (or the pseudogene TRBV3-2) and TRBJ1-1; the D gene is possibly TRBD1 (5 bases). Trimming shortened V by 3 bases and J by 7 bases, and 15 bases separated the two germline ends. CDR1 and CDR2 (germline): LGHDT, YNNKEL (reference sequence). The CDR3 spans 14 residues. The CDR3 loop is CASSQPGTRGEAFF. In nucleotides, the CDR3 is TGTGCCAGCAGCCAGCCCGGGACGAGAGGTGAAGCTTTCTTT.

The chain uses TRBV25-1 and TRBJ2-7, with 16 nucleotides matching TRBD2. J lost 3 bases, V lost 8 bases, and 10 bases had no gene match. CDR1 and CDR2 (germline): MGHDK, SYGVNS. CDR3 length: 17 residues. The CDR3 DNA follows: TGTGCCAGCTCTGCCGGGACTAGCGGGAGGGGAGGCTACGAGCAGTACTTC. Residues: CASSAGTSGRGGYEQYF.

As DNA, the CDR3 is TGTGCCAGCAGCCAAGCGGGACTGAGGCGGATTCAGCAGTACTTC. It yields the protein CASSQAGLRRIQQYF. The chain carries TRBV14 and TRBJ2-7; TRBD2 might be the D (6 bases). V lost 1 base, J lost 8 bases, and 18 bases lay in between. The CDR3 is 15 amino acids. Germline lookup yields CDR1 SGHDN and CDR2 FVKESK.

In regard to this clone: The junction differs from germline at one of its ends, possibly a read error. This chain connects TRBV2 to TRBJ1-1; D is possibly TRBD1 (6 bases). This CDR3 spans 16 amino acids. Germline CDR1 SNHLY, CDR2 FYNNEI. The DNA for the CDR3 is TGTGCCAGCAGGGAAGACAGGACTGCCGCCCACACTGAAGCTTTCTTT. Translating it yields CASREDRTAAHTEAFF.

The V gene is TRBV6-1, the J gene TRBJ1-1; TRBD1 matches 9 bases. The CDR3 extends over 16 amino acids. The trim removed 4 bases at V and 4 bases at J, leaving 10 bases unmatched. Germline V gives CDR1 MNHNS, CDR2 SASEGT. CDR3 coding DNA: TGTGCCAGCAGTGGACAGGGGGGCTCAAGGGGCACTGAAGCTTTCTTT. Translation: CASSGQGGSRGTEAFF.

The chain carries TRBV12-3 or TRBV12-4 and TRBJ2-7; D remains unclear. The CDR3 spans 12 residues. V dropped 7 bases and J dropped 1 base, with 8 bases sitting between them. CDR3 sequence (DNA): TGTGCCAGCAAGAGACGGTCCTACGAGCAGTACTTC. Its translation is CASKRRSYEQYF.

J is TRBJ2-7 and V is TRBV11-2; no reliable D call. Germline V gene sequence: CDR1 SGHAT, CDR2 FQNNGV. V was shortened by 5 bases and J by 5 bases, with 19 bases between the two germline ends. There are 15 residues in the CDR3. CDR3 region: CASSLPVGKYHEQYF. For the CDR3, the DNA is TGTGCCAGCAGCCTCCCGGTAGGGAAATATCACGAGCAGTACTTC.

The chain has TRBV7-9 and TRBJ1-1; D is undetermined. The CDR3 extends over 16 amino acids. The V and J ends lost 1 base and 1 base respectively, with 13 bases between them. The germline V gene has CDR1 SEHNR and CDR2 FQNEAQ (reference sequence). As DNA, the CDR3 is TGTGCCAGCAGCTTAGTTATCGCCAGAACGAACACTGAAGCTTTCTTT. It is translated as CASSLVIARTNTEAFF.

This clone appeared once. The gene calls are TRBV6-5 and TRBJ1-1, with 9 bases that match TRBD1. The CDR3 covers 13 residues. Germline values: CDR1 MNHEY, CDR2 SVGAGI. J gave up 4 bases and V 5 bases, and 2 bases lay outside the gene matches. The chain's CDR3 is CASSQDRGTEAFF. The CDR3 DNA sequence: TGTGCCAGCAGTCAGGACAGGGGCACTGAAGCTTTCTTT.

The CDR3 nucleotides are TGTGCCAGCAGTTTAGTCGGGAGTCAGGGGTACGAGCAGTACTTC. This codes for CASSLVGSQGYEQYF. The rearrangement joins TRBV27 to TRBJ2-7; D is tentatively TRBD1 or TRBD2 (6 bases each). V was trimmed by 2 bases and J by 4 bases, leaving 15 bases between them. Germline V gene data show CDR1 as MNHEY and CDR2 as SMNVEV (reference sequence). CDR3 length: 15 amino acids.

The chain couples TRBV7-9 to TRBJ1-4; D remains ambiguous. Germline V gene sequence: CDR1 SEHNR, CDR2 FQNEAQ (reference sequence). The germline V and J ends were trimmed by 4 bases and 0 bases, with 9 bases remaining between them. The CDR3 has 15 residues. This chain's CDR3 is CASSYNAATNEKLFF. In nucleotides, the CDR3 is TGTGCCAGCAGCTACAACGCTGCAACTAATGAAAAACTGTTTTTT.

The V and J genes are TRBV7-2 and TRBJ2-3; 9 bases are shared with TRBD2. Germline V gives CDR1 SGHTA, CDR2 FQGNSA. With 3 bases clipped from V and 4 bases from J, the junction kept 5 bases outside the gene matches. This CDR3 comprises 15 residues. CDR3 coding DNA: TGTGCCAGCAGCTTTGCGGGGGGGCCTGCAGATACGCAGTATTTT. It encodes CASSFAGGPADTQYF.

This clone was seen a few times. This chain joins TRBV11-2 and TRBJ1-6; maybe TRBD1 (6 bases). The CDR3 sequence is 16 residues long. V lost 3 bases, J lost 0 bases, and 9 bases lay in between. Germline V gene data show CDR1 as SGHAT and CDR2 as FQNNGV. CDR3: CASSFQGSSYNSPLHF. DNA of the CDR3: TGTGCCAGCAGCTTCCAGGGGAGCTCCTATAATTCACCCCTCCACTTT.

The chain joins TRBV6-5 to TRBJ1-1; D is ambiguous. V lost 5 bases, J lost 4 bases, and 17 bases lay in between. This CDR3 comprises 15 residues. CDR1 and CDR2 from the germline V gene are MNHEY and SVGAGI. The CDR3 DNA reads as TGTGCCAGCAGTCCAACTCGTAGAGGGCGCACTGAAGCTTTCTTT. It specifies CASSPTRRGRTEAFF.

This chain links TRBV4-1 with TRBJ2-3; D call uncertain. CDR3 length: 16 amino acids. Germline CDR1 is MGHRA and CDR2 is YSYEKL. Trimming took off 0 bases at V and 0 bases at J, with 10 bases between the two ends. This CDR3 reads CASSQDKGMSTDTQYF. The CDR3 coding sequence is TGCGCCAGCAGCCAAGATAAGGGTATGAGCACAGATACGCAGTATTTT.

This sequence joins TRBV27 and TRBJ1-5; no firm D call. Germline values: CDR1 MNHEY, CDR2 SMNVEV (reference sequence). This CDR3 contains 13 residues. Trimming pared 3 bases from V and 6 bases from J, leaving 9 bases between. The CDR3 nucleotides are TGTGCCAGCAGTTTTTCGGTAACTCAGCCCCAGCATTTT. Its protein is CASSFSVTQPQHF.